This TCR beta chain was sequenced during a study of T-cell reconstitution after alpha-beta-depleted transplantation in children. Broader study findings: T-cell numbers and diversity, one year after transplant, stemmed largely from T cells that were newly produced. Day-60 TCRbeta diversity that was high in some patients was derived from surviving recipient T cells and thymic progenitors.

This clonotype came up many times. The antigen is unknown. The CDR3 loop spans 12 amino acids. Germline values: CDR1 ENHRY, CDR2 SYGVKD. V was shortened by 8 bases and J by 0 bases, with 6 bases between the two germline ends. During its preparation, the TCRbeta library received unique molecular identifiers. TCRdb reprocessed the PCR reads with MiXCR, giving one entry per CDR3 protein. The table lists about 240,000 distinct CDR3 sequences, about 26% of them singletons. The J gene is TRBJ2-3, the V gene TRBV10-3, with a weak D call TRBD2 (6 bases). The sequence was obtained from a girl aged 2 to 9 with Fanconi anemia, due to receive a stem cell transplant. The sample consisted of PBMCs, taken before TCRalphabeta/CD19-depleted stem cell transplant. In nucleotides, the CDR3 is TGTGCCATCGGGAGGAGCACAGATACGCAGTATTTT. This translates into CAIGRSTDTQYF.